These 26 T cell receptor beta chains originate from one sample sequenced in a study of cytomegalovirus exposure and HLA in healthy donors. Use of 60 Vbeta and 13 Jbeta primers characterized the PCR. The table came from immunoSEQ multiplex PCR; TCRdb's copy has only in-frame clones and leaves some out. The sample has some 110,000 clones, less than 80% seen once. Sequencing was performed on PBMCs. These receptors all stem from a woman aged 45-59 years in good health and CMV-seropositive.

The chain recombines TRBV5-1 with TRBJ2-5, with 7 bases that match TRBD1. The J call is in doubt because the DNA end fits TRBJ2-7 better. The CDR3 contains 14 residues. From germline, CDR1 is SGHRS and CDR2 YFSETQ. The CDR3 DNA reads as TGCGCCAGCAGCACGGGACAGCCCTCCTACGAGCAGTACTTC. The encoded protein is CASSTGQPSYEQYF.

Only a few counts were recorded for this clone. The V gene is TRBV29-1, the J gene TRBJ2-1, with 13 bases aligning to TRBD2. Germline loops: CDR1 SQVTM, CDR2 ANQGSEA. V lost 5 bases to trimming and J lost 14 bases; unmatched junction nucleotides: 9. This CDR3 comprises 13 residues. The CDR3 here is CSVQGLAGDSEFF. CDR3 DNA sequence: TGCAGCGTTCAAGGACTAGCGGGAGATAGTGAGTTCTTC.

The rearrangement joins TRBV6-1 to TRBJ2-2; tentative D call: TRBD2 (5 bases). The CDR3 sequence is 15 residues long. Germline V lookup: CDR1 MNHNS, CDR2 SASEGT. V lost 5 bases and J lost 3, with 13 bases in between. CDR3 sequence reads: CASSTTDWYTGELFF. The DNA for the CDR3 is TGTGCCAGCAGTACGACGGACTGGTACACCGGGGAGCTGTTTTTT.

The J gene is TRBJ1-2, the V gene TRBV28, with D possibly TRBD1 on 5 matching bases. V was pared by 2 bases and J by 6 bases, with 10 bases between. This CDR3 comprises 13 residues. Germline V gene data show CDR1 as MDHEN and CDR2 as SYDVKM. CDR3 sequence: CASSLQQGHGYTF. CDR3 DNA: TGTGCCAGCAGTTTACAGCAGGGTCATGGCTACACCTTC.

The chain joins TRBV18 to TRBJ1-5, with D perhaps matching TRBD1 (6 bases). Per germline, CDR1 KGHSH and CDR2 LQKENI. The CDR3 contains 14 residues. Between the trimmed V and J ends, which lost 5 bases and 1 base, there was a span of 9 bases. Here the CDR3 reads CASSWTVSNQPQHF. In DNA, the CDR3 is TGTGCCAGCTCATGGACAGTGAGCAATCAGCCCCAGCATTTT.

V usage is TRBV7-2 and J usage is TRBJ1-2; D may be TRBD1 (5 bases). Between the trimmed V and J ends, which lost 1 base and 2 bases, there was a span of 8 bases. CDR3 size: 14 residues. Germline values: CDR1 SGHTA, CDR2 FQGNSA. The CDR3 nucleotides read TGTGCCAGCAGCTTAGTCAACAGGAACTATGGCTACACCTTC. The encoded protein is CASSLVNRNYGYTF.

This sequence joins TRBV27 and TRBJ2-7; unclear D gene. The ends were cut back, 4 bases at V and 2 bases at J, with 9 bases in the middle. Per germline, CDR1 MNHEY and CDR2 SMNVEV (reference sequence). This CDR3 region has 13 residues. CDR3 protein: CASSSTLAYEQYF. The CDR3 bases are TGTGCCAGCAGTTCGACTCTAGCCTACGAGCAGTACTTC.

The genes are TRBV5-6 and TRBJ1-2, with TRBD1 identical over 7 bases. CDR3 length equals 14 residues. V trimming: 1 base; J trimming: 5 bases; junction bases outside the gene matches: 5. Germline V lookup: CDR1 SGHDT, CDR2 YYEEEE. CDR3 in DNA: TGTGCCAGCAGCTTGCGCTGGACAGGTTATGGCTACACCTTC. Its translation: CASSLRWTGYGYTF.

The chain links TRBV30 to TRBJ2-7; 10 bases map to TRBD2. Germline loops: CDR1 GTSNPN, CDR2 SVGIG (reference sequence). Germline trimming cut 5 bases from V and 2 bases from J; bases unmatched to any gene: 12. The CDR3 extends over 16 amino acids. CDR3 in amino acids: CAWGSGGSGGAYEQYF. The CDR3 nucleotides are TGTGCCTGGGGATCAGGTGGAAGCGGGGGGGCCTACGAGCAGTACTTC.

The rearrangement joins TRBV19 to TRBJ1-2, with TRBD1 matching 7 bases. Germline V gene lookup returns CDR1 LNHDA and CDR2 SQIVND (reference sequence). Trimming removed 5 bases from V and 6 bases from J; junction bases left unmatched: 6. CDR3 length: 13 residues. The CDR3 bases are TGTGCCAGTAGTTTACAGGGGTATGATGGCTACACCTTC. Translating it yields CASSLQGYDGYTF. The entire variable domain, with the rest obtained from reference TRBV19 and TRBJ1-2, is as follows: DGGITQSPKYLFRKEGQNVTLSCEQNLNHDAMYWYRQDPGQGLRLIYYSQIVNDFQKGDIAEGYSVSREKKESFPLTVTSAQKNPTAFYLCASSLQGYDGYTFGSGTRLTVV.

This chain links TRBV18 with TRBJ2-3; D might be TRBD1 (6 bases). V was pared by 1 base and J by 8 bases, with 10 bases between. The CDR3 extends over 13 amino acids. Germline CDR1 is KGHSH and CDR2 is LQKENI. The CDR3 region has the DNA TGTGCCAGCTCACCACTCCAGGGGAGTACGCAGTATTTT. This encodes CASSPLQGSTQYF.

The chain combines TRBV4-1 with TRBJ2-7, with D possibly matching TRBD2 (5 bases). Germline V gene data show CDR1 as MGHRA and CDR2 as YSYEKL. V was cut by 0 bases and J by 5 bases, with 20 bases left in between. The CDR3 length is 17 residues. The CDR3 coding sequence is TGCGCCAGCAGCCAAGAAGTGGGGAGACTACGCCGGGACGAGCAGTACTTC. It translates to CASSQEVGRLRRDEQYF.

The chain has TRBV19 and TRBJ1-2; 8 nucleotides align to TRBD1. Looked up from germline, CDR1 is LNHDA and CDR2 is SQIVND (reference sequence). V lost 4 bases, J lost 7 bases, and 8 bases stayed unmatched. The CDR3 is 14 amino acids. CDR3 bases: TGTGCCAGTAGTACGACAGGGGACGGGGTTGGCTACACCTTC. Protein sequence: CASSTTGDGVGYTF.

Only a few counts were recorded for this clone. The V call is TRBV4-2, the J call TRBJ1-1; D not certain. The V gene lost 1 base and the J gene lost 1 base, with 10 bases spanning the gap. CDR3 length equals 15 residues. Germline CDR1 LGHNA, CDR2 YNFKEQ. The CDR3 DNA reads TGTGCCAGCAGCCAAGGCGGGCAAAAGAACACTGAAGCTTTCTTT. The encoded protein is CASSQGGQKNTEAFF.

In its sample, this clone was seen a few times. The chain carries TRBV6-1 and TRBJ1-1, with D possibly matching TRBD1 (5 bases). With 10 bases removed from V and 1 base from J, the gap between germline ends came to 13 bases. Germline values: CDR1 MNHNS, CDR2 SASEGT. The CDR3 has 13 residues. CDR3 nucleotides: TGTGCCACCGGGGGACTGGCGAACACTGAAGCTTTCTTT. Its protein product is CATGGLANTEAFF.

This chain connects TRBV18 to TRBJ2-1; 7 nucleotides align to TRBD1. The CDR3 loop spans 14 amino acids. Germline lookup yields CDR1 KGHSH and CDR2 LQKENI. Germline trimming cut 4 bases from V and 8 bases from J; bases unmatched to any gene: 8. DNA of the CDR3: TGTGCCAGCTCACAATTGACAGGGATCGATGAGCAGTTCTTC. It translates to CASSQLTGIDEQFF.

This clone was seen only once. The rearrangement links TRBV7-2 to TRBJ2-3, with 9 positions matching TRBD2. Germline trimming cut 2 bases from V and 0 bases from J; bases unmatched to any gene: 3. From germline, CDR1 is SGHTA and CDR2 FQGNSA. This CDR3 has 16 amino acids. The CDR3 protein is CASSLIAGASTDTQYF. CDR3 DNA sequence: TGTGCCAGCAGCTTAATAGCGGGGGCTAGCACAGATACGCAGTATTTT.

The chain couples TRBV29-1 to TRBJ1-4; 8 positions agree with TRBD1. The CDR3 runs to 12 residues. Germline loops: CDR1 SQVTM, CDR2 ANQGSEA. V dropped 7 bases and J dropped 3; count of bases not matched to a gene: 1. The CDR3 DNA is TGCAGCGCACAGGGGGCTAATGAAAAACTGTTTTTT. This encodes CSAQGANEKLFF.

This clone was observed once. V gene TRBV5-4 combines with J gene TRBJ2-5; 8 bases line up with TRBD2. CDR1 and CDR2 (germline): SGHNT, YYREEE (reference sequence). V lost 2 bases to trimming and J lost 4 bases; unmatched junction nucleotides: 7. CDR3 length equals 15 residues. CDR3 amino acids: CASSFQAGVGETQYF. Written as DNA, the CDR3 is TGTGCCAGCAGCTTCCAAGCGGGAGTAGGAGAGACCCAGTACTTC.

CDR3 DNA sequence: TGTGCCAGCAGCGTAGCGGGGGGCAATGGGGAGACCCAGTACTTC. It is translated as CASSVAGGNGETQYF. V gene TRBV9 combines with J gene TRBJ2-5; D possibly corresponds to TRBD2 (7 bases). The V end lost 0 bases, the J end lost 5 bases, and 14 bases lay between the germline ends. Germline V lookup: CDR1 SGDLS, CDR2 YYNGEE. The length of the CDR3 is 15 residues.

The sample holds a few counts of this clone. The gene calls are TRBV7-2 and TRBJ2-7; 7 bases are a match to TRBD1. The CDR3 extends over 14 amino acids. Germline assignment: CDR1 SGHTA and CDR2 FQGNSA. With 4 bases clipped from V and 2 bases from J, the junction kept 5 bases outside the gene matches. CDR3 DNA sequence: TGTGCCAGCAGCTCACGGGACAGTCCCTACGAGCAGTACTTC. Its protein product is CASSSRDSPYEQYF.

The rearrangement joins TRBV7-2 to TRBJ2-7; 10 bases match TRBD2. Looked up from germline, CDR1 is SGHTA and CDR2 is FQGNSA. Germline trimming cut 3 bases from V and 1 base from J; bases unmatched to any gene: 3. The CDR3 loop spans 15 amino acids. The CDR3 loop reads CASSFSLAGSYEQYF. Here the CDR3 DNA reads TGTGCCAGCAGCTTCTCACTAGCGGGGTCCTACGAGCAGTACTTC.

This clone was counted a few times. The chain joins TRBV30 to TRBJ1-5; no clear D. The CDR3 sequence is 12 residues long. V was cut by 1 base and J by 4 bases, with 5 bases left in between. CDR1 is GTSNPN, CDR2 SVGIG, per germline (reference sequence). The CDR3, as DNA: TGTGCCTGGAGTGCCCAAAATCAGCCCCAGCATTTT. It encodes CAWSAQNQPQHF.

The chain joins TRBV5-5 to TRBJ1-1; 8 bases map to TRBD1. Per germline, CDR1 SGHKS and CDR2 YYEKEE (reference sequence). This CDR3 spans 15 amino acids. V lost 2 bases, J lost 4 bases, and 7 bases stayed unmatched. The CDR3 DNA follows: TGTGCCAGCAGCTTAGGACAGGGCGTTGGCACTGAAGCTTTCTTT. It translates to CASSLGQGVGTEAFF.

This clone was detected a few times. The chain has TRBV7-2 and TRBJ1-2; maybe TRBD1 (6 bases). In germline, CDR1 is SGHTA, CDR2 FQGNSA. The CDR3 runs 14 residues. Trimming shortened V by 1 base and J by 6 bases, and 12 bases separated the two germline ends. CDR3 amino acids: CASSLGGQTNGYTF. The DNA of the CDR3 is TGTGCCAGCAGCTTAGGAGGACAGACAAATGGCTACACCTTC.

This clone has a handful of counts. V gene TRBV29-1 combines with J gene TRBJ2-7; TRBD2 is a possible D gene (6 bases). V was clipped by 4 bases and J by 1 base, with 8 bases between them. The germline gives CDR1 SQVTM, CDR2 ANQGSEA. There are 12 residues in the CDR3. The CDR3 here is CSVVAGSYEQYF. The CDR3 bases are TGCAGCGTTGTCGCGGGATCCTACGAGCAGTACTTC.